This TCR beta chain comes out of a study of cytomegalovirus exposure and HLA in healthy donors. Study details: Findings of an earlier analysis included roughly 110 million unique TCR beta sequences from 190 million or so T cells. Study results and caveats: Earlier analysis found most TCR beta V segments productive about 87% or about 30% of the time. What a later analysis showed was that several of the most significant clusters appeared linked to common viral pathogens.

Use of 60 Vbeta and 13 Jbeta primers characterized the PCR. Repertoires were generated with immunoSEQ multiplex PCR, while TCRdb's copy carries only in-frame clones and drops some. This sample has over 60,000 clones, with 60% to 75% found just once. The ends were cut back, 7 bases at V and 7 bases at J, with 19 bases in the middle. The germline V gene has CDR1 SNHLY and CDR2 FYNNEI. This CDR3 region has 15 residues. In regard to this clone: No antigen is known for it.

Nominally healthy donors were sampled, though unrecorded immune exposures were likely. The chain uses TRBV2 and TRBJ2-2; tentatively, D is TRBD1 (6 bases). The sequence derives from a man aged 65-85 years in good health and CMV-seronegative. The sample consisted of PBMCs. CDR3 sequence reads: CASTVATGVIGELFF. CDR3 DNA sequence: TGTGCCAGCACCGTGGCGACAGGAGTGATCGGGGAGCTGTTTTTT.